A selection of T cell receptor beta chains follows, all from one sample in a study of blood T cells in healthy people across ages. TCRdb recomputed calls from the 5' RACE reads with MiXCR, one row per CDR3 protein. The repertoire includes fewer than 900,000 distinct CDR3 sequences, more than 40% of them detected once, and about a third sits in the top ten. The material sequenced was blood. These receptors all stem from a woman aged 55-70 years in good health. Both conserved end residues are part of each CDR3. Each record gives: J gene, clone size, D gene, V gene, CDR3 DNA, CDR3 protein. A D gene is named only where the DNA matches it firmly. For some rows the clone size is stated as once, few or many, or as a class when expanded; others skip it.

j_call: TRBJ2-5
clone_size: .
d_call: .
v_call: TRBV11-2
cdr3_nt: TGTGCCAGCAGCCCCGCACCAACAGGGTTCGAGACCCAGTACTTC
cdr3_aa: CASSPAPTGFETQYF

j_call: TRBJ2-1
clone_size: .
d_call: .
v_call: TRBV2
cdr3_nt: TGTGCCAGCAACCAACCTGAGGGACTCCGGCAGTTCTTC
cdr3_aa: CASNQPEGLRQFF

j_call: TRBJ1-1
clone_size: .
d_call: .
v_call: TRBV7-9
cdr3_nt: TGTGCCAGCAGCTCACGCACAGTGAGCACTGAAGCTTTCTTT
cdr3_aa: CASSSRTVSTEAFF

j_call: TRBJ2-1
clone_size: once
d_call: TRBD2
v_call: TRBV6-2/TRBV6-3
cdr3_nt: TGTGCCAGCAGTACGAGTACTAGCGGGGGATTATTCGATGAGCAGTTCTTC
cdr3_aa: CASSTSTSGGLFDEQFF

j_call: TRBJ2-5
clone_size: few
d_call: TRBD2
v_call: TRBV7-2
cdr3_nt: TGTGCCAGCAGTTCAGGACTAGCGGGAGGGCCGCAAGAGACCCAGTACTTC
cdr3_aa: CASSSGLAGGPQETQYF

j_call: TRBJ2-3
clone_size: .
d_call: .
v_call: TRBV4-3
cdr3_nt: TGCGCCAGCAGCCAAGGGGGGGGGGACATAGGCACAGATACGCAGTATTTT
cdr3_aa: CASSQGGGDIGTDTQYF

j_call: TRBJ2-3
clone_size: few
d_call: .
v_call: TRBV9
cdr3_nt: TGTGCCAGCGCGCTCAGCTGGAGCACAGATACGCAGTATTTT
cdr3_aa: CASALSWSTDTQYF

j_call: TRBJ2-3
clone_size: .
d_call: TRBD2
v_call: TRBV5-1
cdr3_nt: TGCGCCAGCAGCGCGACTAGCGGGAGTGGCACAGATACGCAGTATTTT
cdr3_aa: CASSATSGSGTDTQYF

j_call: TRBJ2-1
clone_size: many
d_call: TRBD2
v_call: TRBV5-1
cdr3_nt: TGCGCCAGCAGCGAGGGACTAGTCGGGGGCAATGAGCAGTTCTTC
cdr3_aa: CASSEGLVGGNEQFF

j_call: TRBJ1-2
clone_size: .
d_call: .
v_call: TRBV2
cdr3_nt: TGTGCCAGCAGTGTCGACAGGCAAGCTAACTATGGCTACACCTTC
cdr3_aa: CASSVDRQANYGYTF

j_call: TRBJ2-3
clone_size: few
d_call: TRBD2
v_call: TRBV20-1
cdr3_nt: TGCAGTGCTAGTGGGGCGGGGGGGGCACTCACAGATACGCAGTATTTT
cdr3_aa: CSASGAGGALTDTQYF

j_call: TRBJ2-5
clone_size: .
d_call: .
v_call: TRBV6-2/TRBV6-3
cdr3_nt: TGTGCCAGCACCAATCGACAAGAGACCCAGTACTTC
cdr3_aa: CASTNRQETQYF

j_call: TRBJ2-2
clone_size: .
d_call: .
v_call: TRBV5-1
cdr3_nt: TGCGCCAGCAGCTTGGCCAGACCGAACACCGGGGAGCTGTTTTTT
cdr3_aa: CASSLARPNTGELFF

j_call: TRBJ1-2
clone_size: .
d_call: TRBD1
v_call: TRBV12-3/TRBV12-4
cdr3_nt: TGTGCCAGCACCCTAAGGGACAGGCTCGCCAATGGCTACACCTTC
cdr3_aa: CASTLRDRLANGYTF

j_call: TRBJ2-5
clone_size: .
d_call: .
v_call: TRBV18
cdr3_nt: TGTGCCAGCTCTCCCGACAGGGGAGGGGAGACCCAGTACTTC
cdr3_aa: CASSPDRGGETQYF

j_call: TRBJ1-5
clone_size: .
d_call: .
v_call: TRBV27
cdr3_nt: TGTGCCAGCAGTCTGACCGGGACGGCAAATCAGCCCCAGCATTTT
cdr3_aa: CASSLTGTANQPQHF

j_call: TRBJ2-7
clone_size: few
d_call: .
v_call: TRBV4-1
cdr3_nt: TGCGCCAGCAGCCAATCGGCCTCCTACGAGCAGTACTTC
cdr3_aa: CASSQSASYEQYF

j_call: TRBJ2-1
clone_size: .
d_call: .
v_call: TRBV6-1
cdr3_nt: TGTGCCAGCAGATTATTACAGGTTTACAATGAGCAGTTCTTC
cdr3_aa: CASRLLQVYNEQFF

j_call: TRBJ2-7
clone_size: .
d_call: .
v_call: TRBV28
cdr3_nt: TGTGCCAGCTACAACAGGGATTACTACGAGCAGTACTTC
cdr3_aa: CASYNRDYYEQYF

j_call: TRBJ2-7
clone_size: .
d_call: TRBD2
v_call: TRBV6-1
cdr3_nt: TGTGCCAGCAATCCTAGCGGGAGGAACATCTACGAGCAGTACTTC
cdr3_aa: CASNPSGRNIYEQYF

j_call: TRBJ2-1
clone_size: once
d_call: .
v_call: TRBV7-2
cdr3_nt: TGTACCAGCAGGGAAGGAGGTTCACGCCAGAGTGAGCAGTTCTTC
cdr3_aa: CTSREGGSRQSEQFF

j_call: TRBJ2-7
clone_size: .
d_call: TRBD2
v_call: TRBV3-1
cdr3_nt: TGTGCCAGCAGGCCTAACGGACGAGCGGGAGCCTACGAGCAGTACTTC
cdr3_aa: CASRPNGRAGAYEQYF

j_call: TRBJ2-4
clone_size: .
d_call: .
v_call: TRBV12-3/TRBV12-4
cdr3_nt: TGTGCCAGCAGTCTCCGGTACCCGCAGTACTTC
cdr3_aa: CASSLRYPQYF